Detailed here is one TCR beta chain. Its antigen is not known. V was clipped by 0 bases and J by 7 bases, with 13 bases between them. The CDR3 runs to 15 residues. Germline V gene data show CDR1 as MGHRA and CDR2 as YSYEKL. The data derive from a study of OX40 agonist ivuxolimab in advanced cancers. Study background: Patients were treated with intravenous ivuxolimab, dosed at 0.01 to 10 mg/kg and infused every 2 weeks.

The data were produced by immunoSEQ multiplex PCR, yet TCRdb's version contains in-frame clones alone and is incomplete. The sample has about 17,000 clones, about 77% seen once. Whole-study findings and limits: Mean expanded clone counts were higher in CD8+ than CD4+ T cells.

This TCR derives from an adult with an advanced solid tumor such as melanoma, head and neck, liver or kidney cancer. This chain joins TRBV4-1 and TRBJ2-4, with D perhaps TRBD1 (6 bases). The input for sequencing was CD4+ or CD8+ T cells sorted from blood, taken in a trial of the OX40 agonist ivuxolimab. In DNA form, the CDR3 reads TGCGCCAGCAGCCAAGATCCCGACAGGTGGAACATTCAGTACTTC. Translation: CASSQDPDRWNIQYF.